These T cell receptor beta chains were read from a single sample in a study of blood T cell repertoires in COVID-19. TCRdb keeps only in-frame clones here, not all; method: immunoSEQ multiplex PCR. The sample lists some 170,000 clones, more than 70% occurring once. What was sequenced was PBMCs or T cells enriched from blood (not recorded which). All receptors derive from a man aged 35 to 55 who had recovered from COVID-19. The CDR3 runs from the conserved cysteine through the conserved F or W. Each record gives: clone size, D gene, V gene, J gene, CDR3 DNA, CDR3 protein. The D gene is left open where the match is weak. Size is omitted from some rows. Given values are once, few, many or a class for expanded clones.

>-|TRBD1|TRBV28|TRBJ1-2
TGTGCCAGCAGTTTCCTCGACAGGGTCGAGGATGGCTACACCTTC
CASSFLDRVEDGYTF
>-|TRBD2|TRBV2|TRBJ2-7
TGTGCCAGCAGTGAAACCCTAGCGGGAGGATGGGACGAGCAGTACTTC
CASSETLAGGWDEQYF
>few|-|TRBV27|TRBJ1-2
TGTGCCAGCAGTTATCTGACAGGACCCAACTATGGCTACACCTTC
CASSYLTGPNYGYTF
>-|TRBD1|TRBV6-5|TRBJ1-2
TGTGCCAGCAGTTTTACAGGGGTCGGGGGCTACACCTTC
CASSFTGVGGYTF
>-|TRBD2|TRBV11-3|TRBJ2-1
TGTGCCAGCAGCTTAGGGGCAGGACTAGCGGGAGTTCATGAGCAGTTCTTC
CASSLGAGLAGVHEQFF
>-|-|TRBV12-3/TRBV12-4|TRBJ2-2
TGTGCCAGCAGCCCCGGCAGCGCCGGGGAGCTGTTTTTT
CASSPGSAGELFF
>-|TRBD1|TRBV25-1|TRBJ1-4
TGTGCCAGCAGTGAACCAGGGGGATATGAAAAACTGTTTTTT
CASSEPGGYEKLFF
>-|-|TRBV2|TRBJ2-3
TGTGCCAGCAGTGAAGTGGGGACTCGAACAGATACGCAGTATTTT
CASSEVGTRTDTQYF
>-|-|TRBV28|TRBJ1-1
TGTGCCAGCAGTTCCGGTCGGGAAGCTTTCTTT
CASSSGREAFF
>-|TRBD1|TRBV6-1|TRBJ2-1
TGTGCCAGCAGTGAGGCAGGGGGTATAAGGTACAATGAGCAGTTCTTC
CASSEAGGIRYNEQFF
>-|-|TRBV30|TRBJ1-1
TGTGCCTGGACCCTTAGAGCGAGTTCGGCTGAAGCTTTCTTT
CAWTLRASSAEAFF
>-|TRBD1|TRBV5-1|TRBJ1-2
TGCGCCAGCAGCGGGACAGGGCGGTGGGGCTACACCTTC
CASSGTGRWGYTF
>-|-|TRBV7-3|TRBJ2-5
TGTGCCAGCAGCCAGGGGACCAAAGAGACCCAGTACTTC
CASSQGTKETQYF
>-|TRBD1|TRBV7-2|TRBJ1-3
TGTGCCAGCAGAAGGACAGGTTCTGGAAACACCATATATTTT
CASRRTGSGNTIYF
>-|TRBD2|TRBV6-5|TRBJ2-1
TGTGCCAGCAGTCCGGGACTAGCGTCCCCGGGGCAGTTCTTC
CASSPGLASPGQFF
>-|-|TRBV7-9|TRBJ1-2
TGTGCCAGCAGCCCAAATCGAGACAGGAACCTTCCTAACTATGGCTACACCTTC
CASSPNRDRNLPNYGYTF
>-|TRBD1|TRBV5-4|TRBJ2-7
TGTGCCAGCAGCCCAGGACAGGGGGCCTACGAGCAGTACTTC
CASSPGQGAYEQYF
>-|-|TRBV29-1|TRBJ1-1
TGCAGCGTCTCTACAGGGAGAAGAGGCACTGAAGCTTTCTTT
CSVSTGRRGTEAFF
>-|-|TRBV29-1|TRBJ1-2
TGCAGCTCCTGGACAGAAAAAATCTATGGCTACACCTTC
CSSWTEKIYGYTF
>once|TRBD1|TRBV18|TRBJ1-2
TGTGCCAGCTCAACAGGGGATGGCTACACCTTC
CASSTGDGYTF
>-|-|TRBV28|TRBJ1-5
TGTGCCAGCAGTTTATCCGGTGGGGGGGCCCAGCCCCAGCATTTT
CASSLSGGGAQPQHF
>-|-|TRBV2|TRBJ1-6
TGTGCCAGCCCGAGGGAGGCTAGCGATAATTCACCCCTCCACTTT
CASPREASDNSPLHF
>-|TRBD1|TRBV7-9|TRBJ1-1
TGTGCCAGCAGGACTGGACAGGGGAACACTGAAGCTTTCTTT
CASRTGQGNTEAFF
>-|-|TRBV10-3|TRBJ1-2
TGTGCCATCAGTGAAAACAGCCTCTATGGCTACACCTTC
CAISENSLYGYTF
>-|-|TRBV19|TRBJ1-2
TGTGCCAGTAGTATAGTGCCAGGGATGGGAAGGTATGGCTACACCTTC
CASSIVPGMGRYGYTF
>-|TRBD1|TRBV18|TRBJ2-2
TGTGCCAGCTCGGACAAGGGACAGATGAACACCGGGGAGCTGTTTTTT
CASSDKGQMNTGELFF
>-|-|TRBV27|TRBJ2-1
TGTGCCAGCACTCCTGGCCCCCAACCCAACAATGAGCAGTTCTTC
CASTPGPQPNNEQFF
>many|-|TRBV3-1/TRBV3-2|TRBJ1-3
TGTGCCAGCAGCCAAGTGCAGGGCTCTGGAAACACCATATATTTT
CASSQVQGSGNTIYF
>-|TRBD1|TRBV5-1|TRBJ1-4
TGCGCCAGCAGCCCACAGGGGAAGGATGAAAAACTGTTTTTT
CASSPQGKDEKLFF
>-|TRBD1|TRBV5-1|TRBJ1-1
TGCGCCAGCACCCTCTCTTCCGGACAGGGTGCCACTGAAGCTTTCTTT
CASTLSSGQGATEAFF
>-|-|TRBV7-3|TRBJ1-2
TGTGCCAGCAGCTTAAGAGCCAGGGGAATTCCCTATGGCTACACCTTC
CASSLRARGIPYGYTF